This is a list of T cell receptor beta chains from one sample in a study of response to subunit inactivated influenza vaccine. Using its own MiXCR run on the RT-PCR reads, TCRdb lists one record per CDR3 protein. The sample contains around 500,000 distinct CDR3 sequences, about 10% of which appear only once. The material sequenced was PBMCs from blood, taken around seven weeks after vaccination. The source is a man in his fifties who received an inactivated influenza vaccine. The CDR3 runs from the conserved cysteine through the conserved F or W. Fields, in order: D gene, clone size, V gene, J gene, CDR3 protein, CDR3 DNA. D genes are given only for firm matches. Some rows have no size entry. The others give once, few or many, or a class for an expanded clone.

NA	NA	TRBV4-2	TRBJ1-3	CASSRERRGIAGNTIYF	TGTGCCAGCAGCCGCGAAAGGAGGGGGATTGCTGGAAACACCATATATTTT
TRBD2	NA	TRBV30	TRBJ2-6	CAWSPGTSGGPIF	TGTGCCTGGAGTCCAGGGACTAGCGGGGGGCCGATTTTC
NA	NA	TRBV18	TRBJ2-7	CASSPPSALPSYEQYF	TGTGCCAGCTCACCACCGAGTGCCCTCCCTTCCTACGAGCAGTACTTC
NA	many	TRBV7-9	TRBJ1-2	CASSLAGGNGYTF	TGTGCCAGCAGCTTAGCAGGCGGGAATGGCTACACCTTC
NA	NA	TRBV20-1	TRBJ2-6	CSARDPRLSGANVLTF	TGCAGTGCTAGAGATCCCAGGCTCTCTGGGGCCAACGTCCTGACTTTC
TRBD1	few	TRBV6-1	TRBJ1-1	CASSAGTGAQRTEAFF	TGTGCCAGCAGCGCCGGGACAGGGGCGCAGAGGACTGAAGCTTTCTTT
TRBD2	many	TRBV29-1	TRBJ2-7	CSVLTSGRYEQYF	TGCAGCGTCCTGACTAGCGGGCGCTACGAGCAGTACTTC
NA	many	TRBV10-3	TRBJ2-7	CAISESQENEQYF	TGTGCCATCAGTGAGTCCCAGGAAAACGAGCAGTACTTC
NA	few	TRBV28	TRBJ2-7	CASSLIISGASSYEQYF	TGTGCCAGCAGTTTAATTATATCCGGGGCAAGCTCCTACGAGCAGTACTTC
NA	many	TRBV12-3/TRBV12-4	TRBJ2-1	CASGPEERQFF	TGTGCCAGCGGCCCTGAGGAAAGGCAGTTCTTC
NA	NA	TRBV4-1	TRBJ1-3	CASSQQSVFSGNTIYF	TGCGCCAGCAGCCAGCAATCAGTGTTCTCTGGAAACACCATATATTTT
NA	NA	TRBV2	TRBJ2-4	CASSPPDRATKNIQYF	TGTGCCAGCAGCCCTCCAGATAGGGCTACCAAAAACATTCAGTACTTC
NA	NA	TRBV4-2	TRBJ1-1	CASSQDKVSRLPEAFF	TGTGCCAGCAGCCAAGATAAGGTCTCCAGATTACCTGAAGCTTTCTTT
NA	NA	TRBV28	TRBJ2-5	CASSWEGRRGTWGTQYF	TGTGCCAGCAGTTGGGAAGGACGGCGGGGCACATGGGGGACCCAGTACTTC
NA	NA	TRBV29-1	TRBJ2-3	CSVEPTVPDTQYF	TGCAGCGTTGAACCGACAGTTCCAGATACGCAGTATTTT
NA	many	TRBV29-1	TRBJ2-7	CSVFLTGSYEQYF	TGCAGCGTTTTTCTTACAGGGTCCTACGAGCAGTACTTC
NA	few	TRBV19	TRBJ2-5	CASRPGNEETQYF	TGTGCCAGTAGACCCGGGAACGAAGAGACCCAGTACTTC
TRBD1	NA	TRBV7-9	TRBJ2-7	CASSQGQGVSYEQYF	TGTGCCAGCAGCCAAGGACAGGGGGTTAGCTACGAGCAGTACTTC
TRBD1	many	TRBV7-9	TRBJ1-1	CASSLVRGTRNTEAFF	TGTGCCAGCAGCTTAGTCAGGGGGACTAGGAACACTGAAGCTTTCTTT
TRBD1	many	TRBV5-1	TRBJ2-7	CASSLEGGGYEQYF	TGCGCCAGCAGCTTGGAAGGGGGCGGGTACGAGCAGTACTTC
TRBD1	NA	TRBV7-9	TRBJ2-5	CASSPKPGQQETQYF	TGTGCCAGCAGCCCCAAGCCGGGACAGCAAGAGACCCAGTACTTC
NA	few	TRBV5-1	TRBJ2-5	CASSFPGTESLQETQYF	TGCGCCAGCAGCTTTCCCGGGACGGAGAGCCTACAAGAGACCCAGTACTTC
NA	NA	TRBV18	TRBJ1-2	CASSPLTDYGYTF	TGTGCCAGCTCACCATTAACGGACTATGGCTACACCTTC
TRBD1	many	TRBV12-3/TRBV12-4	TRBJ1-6	CASSQGAITLHF	TGTGCCAGCAGCCAGGGGGCCATTACCCTCCACTTT
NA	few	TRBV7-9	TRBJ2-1	CASSSPRAASSYNEQFF	TGTGCCAGCAGCTCCCCACGCGCGGCAAGCTCCTACAATGAGCAGTTCTTC